This T cell receptor (beta chain) was captured in a study of beta chain features in type 1 diabetes. The overall study: Age, gender, cell numbers and subset yield matched between patients and controls.

Study-wide results and caveats: Shorter TCRB CDR3s, moderately but significantly so, marked every one of the four CD4+ subsets in Type 1 diabetes patients.

As concerns this clone: Its antigen is not identified.

The authors reverse transcribed all of the isolated RNA, so sequencing captured expressed TCRB transcripts. Profiling relied on immunoSEQ multiplex PCR, and the TCRdb table lists in-frame clones only, not all of them. The repertoire includes about 26,000 clones, under 50% of them detected once, and 0.25% to 0.35% sits in the top ten. Material: stem cell memory CD4+ T cells from blood. This receptor was identified in a man younger than 40 with type 1 diabetes.

This chain's CDR3 is CASSVRGGHYGYTF. The DNA for the CDR3 is TGTGCCAGCAGCGTAAGGGGGGGGCACTATGGCTACACCTTC. V usage is TRBV9 and J usage is TRBJ1-2; maybe TRBD1 (6 bases). The CDR3 loop spans 14 amino acids. V shed 1 base and J shed 3 bases, with 10 bases lying between them. CDR1 is SGDLS, CDR2 YYNGEE, per germline.